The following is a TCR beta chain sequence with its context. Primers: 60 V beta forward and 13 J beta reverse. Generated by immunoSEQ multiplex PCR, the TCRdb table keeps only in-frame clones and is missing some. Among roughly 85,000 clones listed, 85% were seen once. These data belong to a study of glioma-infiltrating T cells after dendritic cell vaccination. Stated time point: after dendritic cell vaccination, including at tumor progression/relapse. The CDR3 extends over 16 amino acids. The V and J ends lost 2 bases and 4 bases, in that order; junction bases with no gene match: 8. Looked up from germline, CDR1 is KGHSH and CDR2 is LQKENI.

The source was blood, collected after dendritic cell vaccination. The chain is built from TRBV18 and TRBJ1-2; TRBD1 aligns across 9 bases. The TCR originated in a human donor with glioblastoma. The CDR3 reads CASSPTGTGIFYGYTF. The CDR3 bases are TGTGCCAGCTCACCAACCGGGACAGGGATTTTCTATGGCTACACCTTC.